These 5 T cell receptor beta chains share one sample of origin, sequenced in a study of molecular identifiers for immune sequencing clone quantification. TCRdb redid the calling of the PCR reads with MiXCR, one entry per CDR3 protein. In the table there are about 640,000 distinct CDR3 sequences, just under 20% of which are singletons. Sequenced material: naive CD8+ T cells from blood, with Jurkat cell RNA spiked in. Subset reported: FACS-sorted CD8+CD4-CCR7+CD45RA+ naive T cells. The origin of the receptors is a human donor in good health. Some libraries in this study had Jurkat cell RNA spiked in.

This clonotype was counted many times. CDR3: CASSLDRTPEQFF. In DNA form, the CDR3 reads TGTGCCAGCAGCTTAGATCGGACACCTGAGCAGTTCTTC. The chain has TRBV7-8 and TRBJ2-1; perhaps TRBD1 as D (5 bases). V lost 1 base and J 9 bases, leaving 10 bases between the germline ends. The V gene's germline CDR1 is SGHVS and CDR2 FQNEAQ. The CDR3 has 13 residues.

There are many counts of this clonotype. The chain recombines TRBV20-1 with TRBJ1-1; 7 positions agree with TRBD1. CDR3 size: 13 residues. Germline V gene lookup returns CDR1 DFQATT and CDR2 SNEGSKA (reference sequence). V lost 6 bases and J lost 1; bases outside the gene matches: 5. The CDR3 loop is CSATDRPNTEAFF. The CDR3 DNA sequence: TGCAGTGCCACGGACAGGCCGAACACTGAAGCTTTCTTT.

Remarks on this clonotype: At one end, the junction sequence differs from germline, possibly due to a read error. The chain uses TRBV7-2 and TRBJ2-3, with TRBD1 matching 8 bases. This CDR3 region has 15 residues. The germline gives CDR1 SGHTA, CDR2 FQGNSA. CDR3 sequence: CAGRRGGGGTGTQYF. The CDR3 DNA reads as TGTGCCGGCAGGCGAGGAGGGGGCGGGACAGGTACGCAGTATTTT.

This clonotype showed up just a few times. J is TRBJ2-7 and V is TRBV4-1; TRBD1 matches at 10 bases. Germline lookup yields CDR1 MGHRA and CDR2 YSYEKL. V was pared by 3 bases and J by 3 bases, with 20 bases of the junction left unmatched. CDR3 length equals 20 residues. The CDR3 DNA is TGCGCCAGCAGCCAGATGATTAGCGGCCTGGGACAGGGGCTTATCTACGAGCAGTACTTC. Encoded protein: CASSQMISGLGQGLIYEQYF.

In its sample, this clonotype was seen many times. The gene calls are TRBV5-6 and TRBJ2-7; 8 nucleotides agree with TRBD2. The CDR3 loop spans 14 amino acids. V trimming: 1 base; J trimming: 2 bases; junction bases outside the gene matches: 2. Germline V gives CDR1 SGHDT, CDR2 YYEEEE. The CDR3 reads CASSLRREAYEQYF. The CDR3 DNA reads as TGTGCCAGCAGCTTGAGGCGGGAGGCCTACGAGCAGTACTTC.